This T cell receptor (beta chain) was sequenced during a study of OX40 agonist ivuxolimab in advanced cancers. Looking at the study overall: Administration of intravenous ivuxolimab to patients occurred every 2 weeks at 0.01 to 10 mg/kg. Study-wide points: Circulating CD4+ and CD8+ T cells showed clonal expansion by week 6 at 0.1 to 3.0 mg/kg. CD8+ T cells averaged more expanded clones than CD4+.

Data came from immunoSEQ multiplex PCR; TCRdb stores just in-frame clones and leaves some out. The sample carries some 83,000 clones, 65% to 90% recorded once. Per germline, CDR1 SGHTA and CDR2 FQGNSA. J lost 0 bases, V lost 5 bases, and 5 bases had no gene match. The CDR3 is made up of 15 amino acids. Note on this clone: Its specificity is not known.

The material sequenced was CD4+ or CD8+ T cells sorted from blood, taken in a trial of the OX40 agonist ivuxolimab. The receptor comes from an adult with an advanced solid tumor such as melanoma, head and neck, liver or kidney cancer. The chain carries TRBV7-2 and TRBJ2-7; 9 bases fit TRBD2. Here the CDR3 DNA reads TGTGCCAGCAGCCCCTTAGCGGGAGCCTCCTACGAGCAGTACTTC. Translation gives CASSPLAGASYEQYF.